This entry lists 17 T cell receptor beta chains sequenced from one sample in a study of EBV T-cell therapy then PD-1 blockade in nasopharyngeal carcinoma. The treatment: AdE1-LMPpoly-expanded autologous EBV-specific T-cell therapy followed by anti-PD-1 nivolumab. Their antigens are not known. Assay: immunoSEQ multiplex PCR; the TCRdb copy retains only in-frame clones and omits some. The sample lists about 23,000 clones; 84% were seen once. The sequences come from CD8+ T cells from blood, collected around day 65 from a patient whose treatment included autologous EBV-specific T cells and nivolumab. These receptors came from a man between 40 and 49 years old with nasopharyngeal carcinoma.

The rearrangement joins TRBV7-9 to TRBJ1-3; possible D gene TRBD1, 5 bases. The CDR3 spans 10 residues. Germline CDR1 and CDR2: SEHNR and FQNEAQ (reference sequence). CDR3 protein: CASGGNTIYF. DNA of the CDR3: TGTGCGTCAGGGGGAAACACCATATATTTT.

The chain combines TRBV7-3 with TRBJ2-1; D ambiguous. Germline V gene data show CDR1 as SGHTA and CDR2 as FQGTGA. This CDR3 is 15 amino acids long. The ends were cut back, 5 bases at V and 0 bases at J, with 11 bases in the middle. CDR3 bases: TGTGCCAGCAGCCCCACAGAAAGCTCCTACAATGAGCAGTTCTTC. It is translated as CASSPTESSYNEQFF.

This CDR3 reads CASRIQGSTEAFF. In DNA form, the CDR3 reads TGTGCCAGCAGGATACAGGGGAGCACTGAAGCTTTCTTT. This sequence joins TRBV5-6 and TRBJ1-1; 7 bases are a match to TRBD1. CDR3 size: 13 residues. CDR1 is SGHDT, CDR2 YYEEEE, per germline. The V gene end was trimmed by 5 bases and the J gene end by 4 bases; junction bases not matched to a gene: 5.

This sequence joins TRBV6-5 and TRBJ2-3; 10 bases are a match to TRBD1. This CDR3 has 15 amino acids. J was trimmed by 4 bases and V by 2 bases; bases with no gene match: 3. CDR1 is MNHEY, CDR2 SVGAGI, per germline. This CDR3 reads CASSYVTGGPDTQYF. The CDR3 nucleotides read TGTGCCAGCAGTTACGTGACAGGGGGCCCAGATACGCAGTATTTT.

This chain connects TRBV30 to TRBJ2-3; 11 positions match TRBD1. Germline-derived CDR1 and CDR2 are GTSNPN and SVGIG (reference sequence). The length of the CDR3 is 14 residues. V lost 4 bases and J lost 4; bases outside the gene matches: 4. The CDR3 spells CAWTGTGGADTQYF. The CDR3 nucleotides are TGTGCCTGGACCGGGACAGGGGGGGCAGATACGCAGTATTTT.

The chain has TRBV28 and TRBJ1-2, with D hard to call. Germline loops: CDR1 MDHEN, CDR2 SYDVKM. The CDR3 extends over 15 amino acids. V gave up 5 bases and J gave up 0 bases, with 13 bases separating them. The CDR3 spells CASSPHPGSNYGYTF. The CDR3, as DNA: TGTGCCAGCAGTCCCCACCCCGGATCTAACTATGGCTACACCTTC.

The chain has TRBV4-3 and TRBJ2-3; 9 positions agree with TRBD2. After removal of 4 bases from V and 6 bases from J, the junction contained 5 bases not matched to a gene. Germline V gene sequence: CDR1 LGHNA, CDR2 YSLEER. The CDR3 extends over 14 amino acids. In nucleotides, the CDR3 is TGCGCCAGCAGCCCCAGAGCGGGGGGCGATACGCAGTATTTT. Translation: CASSPRAGGDTQYF.

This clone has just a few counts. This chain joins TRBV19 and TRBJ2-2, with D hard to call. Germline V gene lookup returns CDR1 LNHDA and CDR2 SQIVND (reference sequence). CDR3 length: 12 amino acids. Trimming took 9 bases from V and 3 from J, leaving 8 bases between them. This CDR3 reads CASEGYTGELFF. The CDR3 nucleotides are TGTGCCAGCGAAGGGTACACCGGGGAGCTGTTTTTT.

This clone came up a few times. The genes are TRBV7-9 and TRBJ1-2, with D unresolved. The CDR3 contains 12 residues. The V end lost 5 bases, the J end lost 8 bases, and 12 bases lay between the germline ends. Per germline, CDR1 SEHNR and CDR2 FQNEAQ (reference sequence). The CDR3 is CASSLSAYGYTF. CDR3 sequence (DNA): TGTGCCAGCAGCCTCTCCGCGTACGGCTACACCTTC.

The CDR3 DNA follows: TGTGCTAGTGCGGGGGAATCGAACAATGAGCAGTTCTTC. Translating it yields CASAGESNNEQFF. V usage is TRBV12-5 and J usage is TRBJ2-1; maybe TRBD2 (6 bases). CDR3 length: 13 residues. V lost 7 bases to trimming and J lost 5 bases, with 12 bases between them. Germline CDR1 reads LGHNT; CDR2 reads FRNRAP.

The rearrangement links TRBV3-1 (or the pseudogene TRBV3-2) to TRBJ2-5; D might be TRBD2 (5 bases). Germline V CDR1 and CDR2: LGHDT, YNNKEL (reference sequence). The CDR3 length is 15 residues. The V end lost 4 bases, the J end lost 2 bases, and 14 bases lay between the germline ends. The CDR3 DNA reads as TGTGCCAGCAGCCGGGGATCGGGAACACAAGAGACCCAGTACTTC. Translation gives CASSRGSGTQETQYF.

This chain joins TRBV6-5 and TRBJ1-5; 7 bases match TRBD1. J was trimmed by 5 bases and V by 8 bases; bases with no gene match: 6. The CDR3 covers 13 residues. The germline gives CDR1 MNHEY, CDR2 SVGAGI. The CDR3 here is CASGGTEHQPQHF. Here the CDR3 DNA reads TGTGCCAGCGGGGGGACAGAGCATCAGCCCCAGCATTTT.

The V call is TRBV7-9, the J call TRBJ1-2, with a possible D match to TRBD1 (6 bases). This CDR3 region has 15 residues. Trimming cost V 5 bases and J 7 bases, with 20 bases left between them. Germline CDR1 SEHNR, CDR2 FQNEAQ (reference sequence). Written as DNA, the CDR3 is TGTGCCAGCAGCCCTAGACAGGATGGTCGGGCTGGCTACACCTTC. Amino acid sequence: CASSPRQDGRAGYTF.

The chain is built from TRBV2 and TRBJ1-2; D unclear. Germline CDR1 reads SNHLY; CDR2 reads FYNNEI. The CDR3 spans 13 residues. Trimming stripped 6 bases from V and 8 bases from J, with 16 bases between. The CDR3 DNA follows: TGTGCCAGCAGCCGAGGAGTACCGGGGGGCTACACCTTC. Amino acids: CASSRGVPGGYTF.

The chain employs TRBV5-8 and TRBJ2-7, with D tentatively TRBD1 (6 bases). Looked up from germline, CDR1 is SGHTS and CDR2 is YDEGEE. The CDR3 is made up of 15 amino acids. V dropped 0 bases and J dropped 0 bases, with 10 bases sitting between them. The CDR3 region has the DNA TGTGCCAGCAGCTTGGATCAGGGGAGCTCCTACGAGCAGTACTTC. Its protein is CASSLDQGSSYEQYF.

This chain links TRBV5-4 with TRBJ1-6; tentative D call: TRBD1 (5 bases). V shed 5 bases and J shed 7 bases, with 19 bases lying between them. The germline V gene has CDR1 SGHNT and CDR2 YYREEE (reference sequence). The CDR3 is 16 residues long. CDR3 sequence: CASSEQEVIRNSPLHF. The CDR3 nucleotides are TGTGCCAGCAGTGAACAGGAAGTAATAAGGAATTCACCCCTCCACTTT.

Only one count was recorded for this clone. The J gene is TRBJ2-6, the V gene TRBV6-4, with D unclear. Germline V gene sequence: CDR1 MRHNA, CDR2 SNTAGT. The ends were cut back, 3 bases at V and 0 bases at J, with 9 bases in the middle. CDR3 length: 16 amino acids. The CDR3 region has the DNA TGTGCCAGCAGTGAAAACGTCCCCTCTGGGGCCAACGTCCTGACTTTC. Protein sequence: CASSENVPSGANVLTF.